Listed below are T cell receptor beta chains from one sample, sequenced in a study of pediatric ulcerative colitis. Data came from immunoSEQ multiplex PCR; TCRdb stores just in-frame clones and leaves some out. Here the sample spans roughly 70,000 clones, approximately 87% being singletons. The sequenced sample was blood. The receptors were sampled from a boy aged 10-17 years with severe ulcerative colitis. CDR3s include the opening cysteine and the closing phenylalanine or tryptophan. Expanded clones are given a class, and other clones once, few, many or no size at all.

v_gene	j_gene	abundance	len	CDR3aa
TRBV7-6	TRBJ2-3	-	14	CASSFGLAADTQYF
TRBV27	TRBJ2-7	-	14	CASSFRTGHYEQYF
TRBV13	TRBJ2-7	-	15	CASSFYGESSYEQYF
TRBV5-4	TRBJ2-5	-	16	CASSRRSEVGQETQYF
TRBV4-3	TRBJ2-2	-	16	CASSQAMGKNTGELFF
TRBV14	TRBJ2-7	-	13	CASSHPGAYEQYF
TRBV5-5	TRBJ1-3	-	18	CASSFYLWAGNSGNTIYF
TRBV6-6	TRBJ1-2	-	14	CASTLTSLNYGYTF
TRBV10-2	TRBJ2-3	-	14	CASSVGGRYDTQYF
TRBV15	TRBJ2-7	few	14	CATSRGVGGGEQYF
TRBV7-8	TRBJ2-7	-	17	CASSSGLAGGGSYEQYF
TRBV7-6	TRBJ2-7	once	16	CASSLNPSGSVHEQYF
TRBV7-9	TRBJ2-3	-	15	CASSSLSTSTDTQYF
TRBV19	TRBJ1-5	few	13	CASSMKQDQPQHF
TRBV7-6	TRBJ2-1	-	14	CASSSAPNLDEQFF
TRBV10-3	TRBJ2-3	-	15	CAISEGSAGVDTQYF
TRBV18	TRBJ2-5	-	14	CASSLQGGRETQYF
TRBV6-1	TRBJ2-3	-	14	CASTGTLSTDTQYF
TRBV27	TRBJ2-2	-	16	CASSSMGLARTGELFF
TRBV7-2	TRBJ2-7	-	15	CASSFGTGGFYEQYF
TRBV25-1	TRBJ2-7	-	14	CASSTRDRVFEQYF
TRBV7-9	TRBJ2-7	-	14	CASSLGTAVNEQYF
TRBV28	TRBJ1-2	once	17	CASSFFHRGQATYGYTF
TRBV6-1	TRBJ2-7	-	15	CASSLWTSGSLEQYF
TRBV28	TRBJ2-5	-	14	CASSLTGAQETQYF
TRBV5-1	TRBJ2-7	once	13	CASSLVGPNEQYF
TRBV2	TRBJ1-1	-	14	CASSVAGGNTEAFF
TRBV15	-	once	14	CATSKGAGVSEQYF
TRBV5-1	TRBJ2-2	-	16	CASSLASGRLAGELFF
TRBV27	TRBJ2-4	once	15	CASSPGWDSQNIQYF
TRBV5-4	TRBJ2-3	-	18	CASSLGRLAGASTDTQYF
TRBV4-1	TRBJ1-1	once	18	CASSQGTGGRGMNTEAFF
TRBV4-2	TRBJ2-7	-	16	CASSQGSGTQTYEQYF
TRBV5-4	TRBJ1-2	-	13	CASSLVGIYGYTF
TRBV19	TRBJ1-5	few	14	CASSIGTDNQPQHF
TRBV29-1	TRBJ2-7	-	12	CSAFDRDDEQYF
TRBV14	TRBJ2-7	-	14	CASSHVSVNYEQYF
TRBV6-5	TRBJ2-7	once	14	CASRASPGDYEQYF
TRBV25-1	TRBJ2-1	once	16	CASSPSRGPGGDEQFF
TRBV19	TRBJ2-7	-	14	CASSIKQGSYEQYF
TRBV29-1	TRBJ2-2	once	13	CSVGRGDGGELFF
TRBV6-5	TRBJ2-3	-	16	CASSYSGRVATDTQYF
TRBV7-3	TRBJ1-2	-	16	CASSFRRDSVPYGYTF
TRBV18	TRBJ1-1	-	15	CASSPDTGINTEAFF
TRBV7-3	TRBJ1-5	-	18	CASSPQAAQERRNQPQHF
TRBV7-8	TRBJ2-7	-	20	CASSLASPKRLAGGVYEQYF
TRBV6-1	TRBJ2-7	-	15	CASSYIGTSSYEQYF
TRBV7-2	TRBJ2-7	-	15	CASSFFGDDLNEQYF
TRBV7-2	TRBJ2-3	-	14	CASSLVRSSDTQYF
TRBV11-2	TRBJ2-1	-	16	CASSYGGTGGYNEQFF
TRBV29-1	TRBJ1-5	-	14	CSVEDIGSGQPQHF
TRBV18	TRBJ1-1	-	15	CASSPGAISNTEAFF
TRBV6-5	TRBJ2-7	-	15	CASSYSNRAAYEQYF
TRBV18	TRBJ2-7	few	15	CASSQGWESSYEQYF